Shown below are 14 T cell receptor beta chains from a single sample sequenced in a study of CD8 T cells in ankylosing spondylitis. TCRdb redid the calling of the 5' RACE reads with MiXCR, one entry per CDR3 protein. Here the sample spans 300,000 to 350,000 distinct CDR3 sequences, about 15% being singletons. Sequencing was done on a sample of blood, either unsorted or a sorted T cell fraction (not recorded which). The receptors here all came from a male donor with ankylosing spondylitis or in good health (not recorded which).

This clonotype was seen repeatedly, ten times or more. J is TRBJ2-7 and V is TRBV5-1; 9 bases are shared with TRBD1. The germline V gene has CDR1 SGHRS and CDR2 YFSETQ. Unmatched junction bases numbered 3, after V lost 0 bases and J lost 2 bases. This CDR3 has 15 amino acids. CDR3 loop: CASSLGGTGPYEQYF. DNA for the CDR3: TGCGCCAGCAGCTTGGGGGGGACAGGGCCCTACGAGCAGTACTTC. The full variable domain, its missing parts supplied by reference TRBV5-1 and TRBJ2-7, is KAGVTQTPRYLIKTRGQQVTLSCSPISGHRSVSWYQQTPGQGLQFLFEYFSETQRNKGNFPGRFSGRQFSNSRSEMNVSTLELGDSALYLCASSLGGTGPYEQYFGPGTRLTVT.

This clonotype has a handful of counts. The V gene is TRBV7-8, the J gene TRBJ2-3; 8 nucleotides line up with TRBD2. CDR3 length: 15 amino acids. The germline V gene encodes CDR1 SGHVS and CDR2 FQNEAQ. The junction had 2 bases not matched to a gene; V was cut back by 2 bases and J by 1 base. CDR3 DNA sequence: TGTGCCAGCAGCTTAAATAGCGGGGGCACAGATACGCAGTATTTT. This translates into CASSLNSGGTDTQYF. The variable domain in full, with the rest retrieved from reference TRBV7-8 and TRBJ2-3, is GAGVSQSPRYKVAKRGQDVALRCDPISGHVSLFWYQQALGQGPEFLTYFQNEAQLDKSGLPSDRFFAERPEGSVSTLKIQRTQQEDSAVYLCASSLNSGGTDTQYFGPGTRLTVL.

The chain couples TRBV10-3 to TRBJ2-2, with D tentatively TRBD2 (8 bases). The germline V gene has CDR1 ENHRY and CDR2 SYGVKD. The V end was cut by 4 bases, the J end by 0 bases, with 15 bases between. CDR3 size: 17 residues. The CDR3 is CAISVGRGPSNTGELFF. In DNA, the CDR3 is TGTGCCATCAGTGTCGGGAGGGGGCCTTCGAACACCGGGGAGCTGTTTTTT.

The chain joins TRBV5-1 to TRBJ2-7; 9 positions agree with TRBD2. This CDR3 has 16 amino acids. V was pared by 4 bases and J by 0 bases, with 8 bases of the junction left unmatched. Germline CDR1 and CDR2: SGHRS and YFSETQ. CDR3 coding DNA: TGCGCCAGCAGCCCCAGGACTAGCGCGACCTCCTACGAGCAGTACTTC. Its protein product is CASSPRTSATSYEQYF.

The rearrangement links TRBV20-1 to TRBJ2-3, with a tentative D call TRBD2 (7 bases). The CDR3 is 16 amino acids. Germline values: CDR1 DFQATT, CDR2 SNEGSKA (reference sequence). V gave up 3 bases and J gave up 3 bases, with 19 bases separating them. For the CDR3, the DNA is TGCAGTGCTAGCGACGGGGGGCCGGCGGGAACAGATACGCAGTATTTT. Its translation: CSASDGGPAGTDTQYF.

Regarding this clonotype: Its ends do not fully match the called genes, so a read error is possible. The rearrangement joins TRBV6-1 to TRBJ2-7; 7 bases are a match to TRBD1. CDR3 size: 15 residues. Germline V gives CDR1 MNHNS, CDR2 SASEGT. The CDR3 sequence is CASGDRAAYSYEQYF. The CDR3 nucleotides read TGTGCCAGCGGTGACAGGGCCGCTTACTCCTACGAGCAGTACTTC.

The chain is built from TRBV20-1 and TRBJ2-7; D ambiguous. The germline CDR1 and CDR2 sequences are DFQATT and SNEGSKA (reference sequence). V lost 7 bases to trimming and J lost 3 bases, with 13 bases between them. CDR3 length: 12 residues. CDR3 loop: CSVSGIRYEQYF. CDR3 nucleotides: TGCAGTGTCTCCGGCATTCGCTACGAGCAGTACTTC.

The rearrangement links TRBV20-1 to TRBJ2-5, with 9 bases lining up with TRBD1. This CDR3 region has 13 residues. Germline V CDR1 and CDR2: DFQATT, SNEGSKA (reference sequence). Germline trimming cut 6 bases from V and 5 bases from J; bases unmatched to any gene: 7. The CDR3 protein is CSAGTGIFETQYF. DNA for the CDR3: TGCAGTGCGGGGACAGGGATTTTTGAGACCCAGTACTTC.

The chain links TRBV7-2 to TRBJ2-5, with D maybe TRBD1 (6 bases). Trimming pared 4 bases from V and 7 bases from J, leaving 13 bases between. The length of the CDR3 is 13 residues. Germline CDR1 is SGHTA and CDR2 is FQGNSA. The CDR3 here is CASSSPRGGTQYF. CDR3 coding DNA: TGTGCCAGCAGCTCCCCCCGAGGGGGGACCCAGTACTTC.

The chain couples TRBV30 to TRBJ2-7; a weak D match, TRBD1 (5 bases). The length of the CDR3 is 14 residues. Germline V gene data show CDR1 as GTSNPN and CDR2 as SVGIG (reference sequence). Trimming shortened V by 0 bases and J by 4 bases, and 13 bases separated the two germline ends. The CDR3 DNA is TGTGCCTGGAGTGTACTTGGGGCCTCTTACGAGCAGTACTTC. Translation: CAWSVLGASYEQYF.

This clonotype was detected ten times or more. This chain joins TRBV6-1 and TRBJ2-7; D is perhaps TRBD1 (5 bases). Germline loops: CDR1 MNHNS, CDR2 SASEGT. Trimming removed 7 bases from V and 3 bases from J, with 13 bases in between. The CDR3 loop spans 13 amino acids. Here the CDR3 DNA reads TGTGCCAGCATGGGCGCAGGGAACTACGAGCAGTACTTC. Amino acids: CASMGAGNYEQYF.

This clonotype was recorded a few times. The chain joins TRBV4-1 to TRBJ2-3; 15 nucleotides align to TRBD2. This CDR3 spans 18 amino acids. V dropped 8 bases and J dropped 0; count of bases not matched to a gene: 9. Looked up from germline, CDR1 is MGHRA and CDR2 is YSYEKL. The CDR3 sequence is CASRRTSGGATSTDTQYF. Written as DNA, the CDR3 is TGCGCCAGCCGAAGGACTAGCGGGGGGGCCACCAGCACAGATACGCAGTATTTT.

This clonotype has more than one count but fewer than ten. The chain couples TRBV28 to TRBJ2-7; D is possibly TRBD1 (6 bases). The CDR3 is 14 residues long. Germline assignment: CDR1 MDHEN and CDR2 SYDVKM. V lost 2 bases and J 0 bases, leaving 8 bases between the germline ends. The CDR3 is CASSLGDISYEQYF. DNA of the CDR3: TGTGCCAGCAGTTTAGGGGACATCTCCTACGAGCAGTACTTC.

This clonotype was counted only a few times. The chain is built from TRBV20-1 and TRBJ2-1; maybe TRBD2 (6 bases). Germline CDR1 and CDR2: DFQATT and SNEGSKA (reference sequence). The CDR3 runs to 16 residues. The V end was cut by 5 bases, the J end by 0 bases, with 17 bases between. CDR3 protein: CSALRPGGGSYNEQFF. CDR3 DNA: TGCAGTGCTCTGCGCCCCGGGGGAGGCTCCTACAATGAGCAGTTCTTC.